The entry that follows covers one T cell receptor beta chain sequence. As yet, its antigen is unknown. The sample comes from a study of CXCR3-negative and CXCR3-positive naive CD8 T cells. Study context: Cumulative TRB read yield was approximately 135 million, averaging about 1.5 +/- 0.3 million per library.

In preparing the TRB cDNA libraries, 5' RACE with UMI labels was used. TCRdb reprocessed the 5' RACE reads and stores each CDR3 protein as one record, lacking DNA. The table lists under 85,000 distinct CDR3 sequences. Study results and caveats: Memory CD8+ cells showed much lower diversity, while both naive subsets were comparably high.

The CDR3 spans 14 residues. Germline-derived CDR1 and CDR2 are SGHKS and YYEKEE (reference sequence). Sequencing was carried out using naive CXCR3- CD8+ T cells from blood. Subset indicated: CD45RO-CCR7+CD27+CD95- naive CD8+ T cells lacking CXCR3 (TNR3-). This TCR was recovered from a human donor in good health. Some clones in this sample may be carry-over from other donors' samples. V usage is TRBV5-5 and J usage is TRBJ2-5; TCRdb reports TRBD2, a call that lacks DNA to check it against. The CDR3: CASQAGLLQETQYF.